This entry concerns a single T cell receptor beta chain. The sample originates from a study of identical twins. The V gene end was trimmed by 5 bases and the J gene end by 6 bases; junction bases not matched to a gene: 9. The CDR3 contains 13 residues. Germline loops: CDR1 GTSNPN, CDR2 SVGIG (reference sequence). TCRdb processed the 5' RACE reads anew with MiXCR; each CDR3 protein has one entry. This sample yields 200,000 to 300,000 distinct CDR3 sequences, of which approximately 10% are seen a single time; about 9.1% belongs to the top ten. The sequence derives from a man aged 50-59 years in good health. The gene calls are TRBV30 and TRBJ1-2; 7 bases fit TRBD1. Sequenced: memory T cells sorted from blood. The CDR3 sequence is CAWVPTGKNGYTF. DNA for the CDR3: TGTGCCTGGGTACCGACAGGGAAGAATGGCTACACCTTC.